Following are 15 T cell receptor beta chains from one sample sequenced in a study of beta chain features in type 1 diabetes. Study-level results: A moderate, significant TCRB CDR3 shortening appeared in type 1 diabetes across four CD4+ subsets.

For these receptors, no antigen is known. TCRB transcripts that were expressed got sequenced, as all of the isolated RNA had been reverse transcribed. Libraries were prepared by immunoSEQ multiplex PCR; TCRdb keeps only in-frame clonotypes and omits some of them. Among more than 550,000 clones, about 14% were seen once, and the ten largest hold less than 0.04%. Input material: naive CD4+ T cells from blood. These receptors were obtained from a man in his late teens or twenties with type 1 diabetes.

This chain joins TRBV9 and TRBJ1-2, with D tentatively TRBD1 (6 bases). The CDR3 has 15 amino acids. Germline lookup yields CDR1 SGDLS and CDR2 YYNGEE. The ends were cut back, 4 bases at V and 0 bases at J, with 13 bases in the middle. As DNA, the CDR3 is TGTGCCAGCAGCTCACAGGGAGTATCTAACTATGGCTACACCTTC. Protein product: CASSSQGVSNYGYTF. Using reference TRBV9 and TRBJ1-2 for the parts outside the CDR3, the full variable domain is DSGVTQTPKHLITATGQRVTLRCSPRSGDLSVYWYQQSLDQGLQFLIQYYNGEERAKGNILERFSAQQFPDLHSELNLSSLELGDSALYFCASSSQGVSNYGYTFGSGTRLTVV.

This clone has only a few counts. This chain joins TRBV9 and TRBJ2-3; TRBD1 is a possible D gene (7 bases). Trimming removed 4 bases at V and 8 bases at J, with 17 bases between. Germline assignment: CDR1 SGDLS and CDR2 YYNGEE. This CDR3 is 14 amino acids long. In nucleotides, the CDR3 is TGTGCCAGCAGCCCAGGGGGGCAGGGGGGTACGCAGTATTTT. Translated: CASSPGGQGGTQYF.

In this sample, this clone turned up a few times. V usage is TRBV5-1 and J usage is TRBJ2-3; 7 bases fit TRBD1. V lost 5 bases and J lost 4; bases outside the gene matches: 7. Germline V gives CDR1 SGHRS, CDR2 YFSETQ. This CDR3 region has 14 residues. The CDR3 reads CASSFGQVADTQYF. The CDR3 DNA reads TGCGCCAGCAGTTTTGGACAGGTCGCAGATACGCAGTATTTT. The full variable domain, its missing parts supplied by reference TRBV5-1 and TRBJ2-3, is KAGVTQTPRYLIKTRGQQVTLSCSPISGHRSVSWYQQTPGQGLQFLFEYFSETQRNKGNFPGRFSGRQFSNSRSEMNVSTLELGDSALYLCASSFGQVADTQYFGPGTRLTVL.

The table lists this clone with a few counts. The V call is TRBV27, the J call TRBJ2-7; TRBD2 matches at 8 bases. The germline CDR1 and CDR2 sequences are MNHEY and SMNVEV (reference sequence). The J segment lost 2 bases and the V segment lost 4 bases, leaving 10 bases of the junction unmatched. This CDR3 has 16 amino acids. CDR3 sequence reads: CASSSQLAVPAYEQYF. The DNA for the CDR3 is TGTGCCAGCAGTTCCCAACTAGCGGTCCCTGCCTACGAGCAGTACTTC.

CDR3 residues: CASSQPIAGGGHTF. CDR3 bases: TGTGCCAGCAGCCAACCCATCGCAGGGGGCGGACACACCTTC. V and J are TRBV6-1 and TRBJ1-2; 8 nucleotides match TRBD1. Germline CDR1 is MNHNS and CDR2 is SASEGT. The CDR3 contains 14 residues. J gave up 12 bases and V 6 bases, and 15 bases lay outside the gene matches.

The J gene is TRBJ2-7, the V gene TRBV4-3, with D possibly matching TRBD1 (5 bases). The CDR3 spans 16 residues. Germline CDR1 reads LGHNA; CDR2 reads YSLEER. The V end was cut by 0 bases, the J end by 7 bases, with 19 bases between. As DNA, the CDR3 is TGCGCCAGCAGCCAAGATAATCCCCTCCGTGGGGCTGAGCAGTACTTC. It specifies CASSQDNPLRGAEQYF.

The rearrangement links TRBV13 to TRBJ2-7; no clear D. The CDR3 is 12 residues long. The V gene's germline CDR1 is PRHDT and CDR2 FYEKMQ (reference sequence). V was clipped by 2 bases and J by 3 bases, with 5 bases between them. CDR3 protein: CASSLKHYEQYF. Written as DNA, the CDR3 is TGTGCCAGCAGCTTAAAGCACTACGAGCAGTACTTC.

The V gene is TRBV29-1, the J gene TRBJ2-2; TRBD2 aligns across 9 bases. This CDR3 is built from 16 residues. Unmatched junction bases numbered 12, after V lost 8 bases and J lost 2 bases. Germline V gene sequence: CDR1 SQVTM, CDR2 ANQGSEA. For the CDR3, the DNA is TGCAGCTGCAAGTGGGGGCGGGAGGGAAACACCGGGGAGCTGTTTTTT. It codes for CSCKWGREGNTGELFF.

The chain couples TRBV6-6 to TRBJ2-5; D is uncertain. V gave up 8 bases and J gave up 3 bases, with 19 bases separating them. The CDR3 is 15 amino acids. Germline V lookup: CDR1 MNHNY, CDR2 SVGAGI (reference sequence). The DNA for the CDR3 is TGTGCCAGCTGGGTGGGCAGGAATGCTAAAGAGACCCAGTACTTC. Protein product: CASWVGRNAKETQYF.

This clone was seen only a few times. Germline is not matched at one junction end, which may reflect a read error. The CDR3, as DNA: TGTGCCAGCAGCGTAGAGTCGTCCCGGAGCGGGGCGCCTCTCCTATTC. Translated, it gives CASSVESSRSGAPLLF. J is TRBJ2-4 and V is TRBV9, with 7 positions matching TRBD2. Germline CDR1 and CDR2: SGDLS and YYNGEE. The CDR3 runs 16 residues.

This clone has more than one count but fewer than ten. The same CDR3 arises from other DNA sequences in this sample as well. The chain uses TRBV30 and TRBJ1-4, with 10 bases aligning to TRBD1. The CDR3 runs 15 residues. Germline-derived CDR1 and CDR2 are GTSNPN and SVGIG (reference sequence). Unmatched junction bases numbered 3, after V lost 0 bases and J lost 5 bases. The CDR3: CAWSVGQGGNEKLFF. CDR3 DNA: TGTGCCTGGAGTGTCGGACAGGGGGGAAATGAAAAACTGTTTTTT.

This rearrangement joins TRBV4-2 to TRBJ2-7; 7 bases fit TRBD2. V was pared by 4 bases and J by 1 base, with 4 bases of the junction left unmatched. The germline CDR1 and CDR2 sequences are LGHNA and YNFKEQ. The CDR3 has 14 amino acids. The CDR3: CASSPQRESYEQYF. The CDR3, as DNA: TGTGCCAGCAGCCCGCAGCGGGAATCCTACGAGCAGTACTTC.

V usage is TRBV30 and J usage is TRBJ1-1; perhaps TRBD1 as D (5 bases). The V end was cut by 3 bases, the J end by 5 bases, with 13 bases between. The CDR3 totals 13 residues. In germline, CDR1 is GTSNPN, CDR2 SVGIG (reference sequence). CDR3 nucleotides: TGTGCCTGGAGCCGCCGTGGGGGGACTGAAGCTTTCTTT. Its translation: CAWSRRGGTEAFF.

This clone turned up a few times. This sequence joins TRBV6-5 and TRBJ2-3; D perhaps matches TRBD2 (6 bases). V was cut by 6 bases and J by 1 base, with 8 bases left in between. This CDR3 region has 13 residues. CDR1 is MNHEY, CDR2 SVGAGI, per germline. CDR3: CASRPGGTDTQYF. The CDR3, as DNA: TGTGCCAGCAGACCGGGGGGCACAGATACGCAGTATTTT.

This clone showed up just a few times. The CDR3 sequence: CSAGPSGGQFF. The CDR3 DNA reads TGCAGCGCCGGCCCGTCGGGCGGGCAGTTCTTC. This sequence joins TRBV29-1 and TRBJ2-1; D gene unclear. CDR1 and CDR2 from the germline V gene are SQVTM and ANQGSEA. The CDR3 contains 11 residues. V dropped 7 bases and J dropped 12 bases, with 16 bases sitting between them.